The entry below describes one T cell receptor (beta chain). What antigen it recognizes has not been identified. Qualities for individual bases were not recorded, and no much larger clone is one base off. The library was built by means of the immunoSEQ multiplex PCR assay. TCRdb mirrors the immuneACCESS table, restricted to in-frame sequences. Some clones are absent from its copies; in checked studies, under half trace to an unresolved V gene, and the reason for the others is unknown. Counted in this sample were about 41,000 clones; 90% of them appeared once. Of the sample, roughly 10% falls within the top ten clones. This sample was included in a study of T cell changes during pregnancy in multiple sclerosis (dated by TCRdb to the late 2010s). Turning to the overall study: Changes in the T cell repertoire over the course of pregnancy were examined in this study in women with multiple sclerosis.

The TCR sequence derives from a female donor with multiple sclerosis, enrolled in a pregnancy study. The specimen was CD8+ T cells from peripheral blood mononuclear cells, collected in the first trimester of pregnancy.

This receptor carries the CDR3 CASSQRAGYEQYF. The sequenced DNA is TGTGCCAGCAGCCAAAGGGCGGGCTACGAGCAGTACTTC. The V and J segments used are TRBV4-2 and TRBJ2-7, and possibly TRBD2, on 5 matching bases. At the junction V is shortened by 2 bases and J by 3 bases, with 8 bases in between. The germline V gene yields LGHNA for CDR1 and YNFKEQ for CDR2. Taken from cysteine to phenylalanine, the CDR3 has 13 residues. The CDR3 DNA has 39 bases and is translated from base 1.